This T cell receptor (beta chain) was identified during a study of cytomegalovirus exposure and HLA in healthy donors. Study in general: A subsequent analysis reported that the 120 or so validation repertoires were produced on the same platform that had also been used for the approximately 700 first-cohort repertoires.

Comments on this clone: Its antigen remains unidentified.

Overall study results and limits: The finding came from a later analysis; first-cohort TCR clusters tended to co-occur in the roughly 120 validation repertoires. A classifier reportedly called cytomegalovirus status with high sensitivity and specificity. Researchers counted around 180 TCR beta chains as cytomegalovirus-associated.

Method: immunoSEQ multiplex PCR; TCRdb's copy keeps in-frame clones and lacks some. Found here are 150,000 to 180,000 clones, 70% to 90% of them singletons; the top ten hold 20% to 25%. CDR1 and CDR2 (germline): SGHNT, YYREEE (reference sequence). Trimming stripped 4 bases from V and 6 bases from J, with 16 bases between. The CDR3 extends over 14 amino acids. Specimen: PBMCs. The V and J genes are TRBV5-4 and TRBJ1-2; weak D call: TRBD1 (6 bases). The TCR comes from a man aged 18 to 30 in good health and CMV-seropositive. CDR3 nucleotides: TGTGCCAGCAGCCTCATGACAGGCAGCGATGGCTACACCTTC. Its protein is CASSLMTGSDGYTF.